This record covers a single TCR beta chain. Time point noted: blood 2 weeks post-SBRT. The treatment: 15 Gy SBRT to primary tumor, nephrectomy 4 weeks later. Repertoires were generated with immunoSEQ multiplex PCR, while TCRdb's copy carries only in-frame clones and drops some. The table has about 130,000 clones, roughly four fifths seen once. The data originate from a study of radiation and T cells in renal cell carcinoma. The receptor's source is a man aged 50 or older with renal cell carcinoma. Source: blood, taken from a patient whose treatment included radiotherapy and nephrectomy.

As DNA, the CDR3 is TGTGCCAGCAGCTCGAGCGTCGGACTAGTCACGTACAATGAGCAGTTCTTC. This codes for CASSSSVGLVTYNEQFF. The genes are TRBV7-9 and TRBJ2-1, with 7 bases matching TRBD2. The ends lost 4 bases at V and 4 bases at J; junction bases unmatched: 13. From germline, CDR1 is SEHNR and CDR2 FQNEAQ (reference sequence). The CDR3 extends over 17 amino acids.